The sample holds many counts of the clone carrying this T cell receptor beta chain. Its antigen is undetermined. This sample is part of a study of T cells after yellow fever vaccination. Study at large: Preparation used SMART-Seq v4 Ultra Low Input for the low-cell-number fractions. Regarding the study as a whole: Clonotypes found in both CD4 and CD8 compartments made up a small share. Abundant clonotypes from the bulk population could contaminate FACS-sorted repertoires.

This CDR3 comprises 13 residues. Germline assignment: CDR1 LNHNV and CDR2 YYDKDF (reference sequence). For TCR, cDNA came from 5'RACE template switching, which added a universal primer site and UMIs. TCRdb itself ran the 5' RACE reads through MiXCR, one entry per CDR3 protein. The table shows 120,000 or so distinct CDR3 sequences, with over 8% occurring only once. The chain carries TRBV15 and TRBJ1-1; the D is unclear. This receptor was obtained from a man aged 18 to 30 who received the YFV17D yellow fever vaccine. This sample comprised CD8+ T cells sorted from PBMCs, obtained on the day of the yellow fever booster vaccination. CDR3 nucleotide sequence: TGTGTAACCCAGCCGACACCGAACACTGAAGCTTTCTTT. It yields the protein CVTQPTPNTEAFF.